Included here is one T cell receptor beta chain sequence, with context. Its antigen remains unidentified. The sample holds no much larger clone one base away, and base qualities are not on file. This specimen belongs to a study of T cell responses to AZD1222 COVID-19 vaccine (dated by TCRdb to the early 2020s). Regarding the complete study: A total of 233 trial participants underwent TCR sequencing, of whom around 200 received two doses of AZD1222 and about 26 received two doses of the MenACWY control vaccine. Enrollment into the trials was organized by age into subgroups of 18-55, 56-69 and 70-plus years, and those subgroups contained around 150, 28 and 57 TCR-sequenced participants, respectively. Findings and caveats that apply to the study as a whole: Most participants were white British and females outnumbered males, and the authors suggested that clonal diversity may have been underestimated. Because no day 14 peak-response samples were available, the repertoires could be characterized only after the peak T cell response. Spike-specific TCR breadth and depth rose significantly after two AZD1222 doses compared with day 0 and with MenACWY recipients. Vaccine-associated CD4 TCRs spanned the whole spike protein, with dominant responses in regions 160-218 and 743-854. The 56-69-year group was small, and its depth increase did not reach significance, likely because of low power. Conclusions about previously exposed vaccinees are limited because only 5 or 6 AZD1222 recipients were SARS-CoV-2 seropositive at baseline. Reportedly, almost half of the unique spike-specific TCRs recognized epitopes lying outside the regions that are mutated in the B.1.351 and B.1.1.7 variants.

Explained via the paper, the time point label denotes: baseline before first vaccination. Per the publication, the treatment or condition label means: meningococcal conjugate vaccine given as trial control. The vaccinee samples were drawn from two UK trials, COV001 and COV002, one of which was a single-blind randomized controlled phase 2/3 trial testing AZD1222 (ChAdOx1 nCoV-19) in healthy adults. For TCRbeta chain sequencing, PBMC samples from trial participants were taken at day 0 and at day 28 after the second dose. According to the germline V gene (reference sequence), CDR1 reads MNHEY and CDR2 reads SMNVEV. From V the trimming removes 5 bases and from J it removes 7 bases, while the gene matches leave 13 bases of the junction unaccounted for. The CDR3 holds 16 amino acids from the cysteine to the phenylalanine. CDR3 DNA is the only sequence kept; it has 48 bases, read in frame from the first base.

The CDR3 regions of human TCRbeta chains were subjected to immunosequencing. On the study's bioinformatics: TCRs in the repertoires were matched against a reference library of SARS-CoV-2-specific TCRs that had been generated with the MIRA antigen-specificity platform. Breadth was defined as the fraction of unique TCRs that were SARS-CoV-2-associated, and depth was defined as the fraction of total T cells that were SARS-CoV-2-associated. Using the MIRA data, each spike-specific TCR was mapped to the spike region that the TCR reacts to and placed in a CD4 or CD8 class. Log10-transformed breadth and depth values were compared by one-way ANOVA with Sidak's multiple comparisons tests. Not all clones reach the TCRdb copy of this immuneACCESS table, which keeps in-frame sequences only. Checked studies attribute under half of the gap to unresolved V genes and leave the rest unexplained. The V and J calls and clone size are taken from that table; D and trimming were inferred from the DNA. This sample gives roughly 140,000 clones in total; around 89% of them show up just once. 3% to 4% of the sample is in the top ten clones.

The sequence derives from an adult in good health. The chain joins TRBV27 to TRBJ2-2; TRBD1 aligns with 7 central bases. Sequenced here: peripheral blood, sampled on day 0 of MenACWY control vaccination. The CDR3 protein sequence reads: CASSLPSGQIYGELFF. The nucleotides are TGTGCCAGCAGTCTCCCATCGGGACAGATCTACGGGGAGCTGTTTTTT.